The text below deals with one T cell receptor (beta chain). Its antigen remains unidentified. The CDR3 is made up of 14 amino acids. Germline V CDR1 and CDR2: MNHEY, SVGAGI. Trimming cost V 10 bases and J 0 bases; bases outside gene matches: 9. This sample stems from a study of T cell responses to AZD1222 COVID-19 vaccine. Study results and caveats: Spike was spanned by vaccine-associated CD4 TCRs, which were dominant at 160-218 and 743-854. Reportedly, nearly half of unique spike TCRs recognized epitopes outside B.1.351/B.1.1.7 mutations.

Generated by immunoSEQ multiplex PCR, the TCRdb table keeps only in-frame clones and is missing some. The sample has 50,000 to 70,000 clones, about 85% seen once. The J gene is TRBJ2-7, the V gene TRBV6-5; 7 nucleotides align to TRBD2. This TCR was sampled from an adult in good health. This sample comprised peripheral blood, obtained on day 0 of MenACWY control vaccination. The CDR3 region is CATTSGDSSYEQYF. In DNA form, the CDR3 reads TGTGCCACCACCAGCGGGGACTCCTCCTACGAGCAGTACTTC.